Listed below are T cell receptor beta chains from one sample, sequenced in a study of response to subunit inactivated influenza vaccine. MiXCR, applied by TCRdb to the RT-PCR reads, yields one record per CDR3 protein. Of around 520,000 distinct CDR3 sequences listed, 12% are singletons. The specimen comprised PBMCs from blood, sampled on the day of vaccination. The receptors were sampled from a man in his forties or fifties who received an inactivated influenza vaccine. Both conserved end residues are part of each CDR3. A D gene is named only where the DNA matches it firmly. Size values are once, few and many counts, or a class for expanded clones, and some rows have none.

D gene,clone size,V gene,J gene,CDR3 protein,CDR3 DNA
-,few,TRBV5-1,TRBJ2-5,CASSPPVGAQETQYF,TGCGCCAGCAGCCCCCCGGTGGGAGCGCAAGAGACCCAGTACTTC
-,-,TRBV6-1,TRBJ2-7,CASSLEGIGSGEQYF,TGTGCCAGCAGTCTTGAGGGGATCGGAAGTGGCGAGCAGTACTTC
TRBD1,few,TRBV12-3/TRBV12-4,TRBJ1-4,CASSPDRVLYEKLFF,TGTGCCAGCAGCCCTGACAGGGTTTTGTATGAAAAACTGTTTTTT
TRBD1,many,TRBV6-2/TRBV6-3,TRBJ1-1,CASSHRNTGALTEAFF,TGTGCCAGCAGCCACCGCAACACAGGGGCCCTCACTGAAGCTTTCTTT
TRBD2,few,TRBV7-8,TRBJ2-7,CASSLDLAGVSYEQYF,TGTGCCAGCAGCTTAGACCTAGCGGGAGTTAGCTACGAGCAGTACTTC
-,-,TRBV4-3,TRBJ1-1,CASSQDTGPNTEAFF,TGCGCCAGCAGCCAAGATACAGGACCGAACACTGAAGCTTTCTTT
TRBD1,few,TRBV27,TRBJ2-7,CASSLDRVPSEQYF,TGTGCCAGCAGTTTAGACAGGGTCCCGTCTGAGCAGTACTTC
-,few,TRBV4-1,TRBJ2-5,CASSQGVPGTQYF,TGCGCCAGCAGCCAAGGAGTTCCGGGGACCCAGTACTTC
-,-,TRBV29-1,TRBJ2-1,CSVEGEVSSYNEQFF,TGCAGCGTTGAAGGCGAAGTTAGCTCCTACAATGAGCAGTTCTTC
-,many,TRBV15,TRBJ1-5,CATSRDEWVGKPQHF,TGTGCCACCAGCAGAGATGAATGGGTAGGAAAGCCCCAGCATTTT
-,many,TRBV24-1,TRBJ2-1,CATSGYNEQFF,TGTGCCACCAGCGGATACAATGAGCAGTTCTTC
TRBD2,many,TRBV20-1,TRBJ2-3,CSVRREPTDTQYF,TGCAGTGTGCGGCGGGAGCCCACAGATACGCAGTATTTT
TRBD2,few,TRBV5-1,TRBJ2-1,CASSLATSGIMVEQFF,TGCGCCAGCAGCTTGGCGACTAGCGGGATTATGGTTGAGCAGTTCTTC
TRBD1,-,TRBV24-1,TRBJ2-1,CATSTGGKFNNEQFF,TGTGCCACTTCCACAGGGGGGAAATTTAACAATGAGCAGTTCTTC
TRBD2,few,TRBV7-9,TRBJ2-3,CASSLAQAGGAADTQYF,TGTGCCAGCAGCTTAGCCCAGGCGGGGGGGGCCGCAGATACGCAGTATTTT
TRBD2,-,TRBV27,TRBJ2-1,CASSTLGLGGYNEQFF,TGTGCCAGCAGTACCTTGGGACTAGGGGGCTACAATGAGCAGTTCTTC
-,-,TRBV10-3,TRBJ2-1,CAIRGDDDNEQFF,TGTGCCATCAGGGGGGACGACGACAATGAGCAGTTCTTC
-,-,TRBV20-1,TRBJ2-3,CSASLGGEDTQYF,TGCAGCGCCTCCTTAGGGGGGGAAGATACGCAGTATTTT
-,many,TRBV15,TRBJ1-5,CATSWRLGSPQHF,TGTGCCACCAGCTGGCGCCTAGGTTCGCCCCAGCATTTT
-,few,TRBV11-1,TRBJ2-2,CASSLAWQTKRVYPQNTGELFF,TGTGCCAGCAGCTTAGCTTGGCAAACTAAGAGGGTGTACCCCCAGAACACCGGGGAGCTGTTTTTT
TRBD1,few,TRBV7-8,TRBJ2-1,CASSFPADRATYNEQFF,TGTGCCAGCAGCTTTCCAGCAGACAGGGCGACCTACAATGAGCAGTTCTTC
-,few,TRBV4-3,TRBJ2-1,CASSQGPGPYNEQFF,TGCGCCAGCAGCCAAGGGCCGGGTCCATACAATGAGCAGTTCTTC
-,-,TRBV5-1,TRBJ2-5,CASSLGVAVQETQYF,TGCGCCAGCAGCTTGGGAGTGGCAGTCCAAGAGACCCAGTACTTC
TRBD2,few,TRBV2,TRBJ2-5,CASSGGGGHRQETQYF,TGTGCCAGCAGTGGCGGGGGGGGACACCGCCAAGAGACCCAGTACTTC
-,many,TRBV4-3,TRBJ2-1,CASSQSSTRRDEQFF,TGCGCCAGCAGCCAATCGAGTACCCGCCGGGATGAGCAGTTCTTC
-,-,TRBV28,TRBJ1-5,CASSSRQAQHF,TGTGCCAGCAGTTCACGACAGGCCCAGCATTTT
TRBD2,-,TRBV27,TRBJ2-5,CASSTWTSGRLETQYF,TGTGCCAGCAGTACTTGGACTAGCGGGAGATTGGAGACCCAGTACTTC
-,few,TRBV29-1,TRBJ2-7,CSVVGQGGNEQYF,TGCAGCGTTGTAGGCCAGGGAGGAAACGAGCAGTACTTC
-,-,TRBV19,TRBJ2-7,CASSIDGGLPYEQYF,TGTGCCAGTAGTATTGATGGAGGCTTACCCTACGAGCAGTACTTC